This T cell receptor (beta chain) was retrieved from a study of CD8 T cells in ankylosing spondylitis. This clonotype was detected a few times. Its antigen is not identified. TCRdb called the 5' RACE reads again in MiXCR, with one record for every CDR3 protein. The table lists approximately 550,000 distinct CDR3 sequences, 10% to 15% of them singletons. General study results and limits: Made up of fewer than 10 highly homologous variants, a TCR beta motif appeared characteristic of ankylosing spondylitis blood.

The CDR3 consists of 16 residues. The germline gives CDR1 SGHRS, CDR2 YFSETQ. The ends were cut back, 4 bases at V and 0 bases at J, with 15 bases in the middle. The specimen sequenced was blood, either unsorted or a sorted T cell fraction (not recorded which). The source is a male donor with ankylosing spondylitis. The chain employs TRBV5-1 and TRBJ2-3, with a possible D match to TRBD1 (6 bases). The CDR3, as DNA: TGCGCCAGCAGCCCAAACGCTCAGGGGAGCACAGATACGCAGTATTTT. Translation: CASSPNAQGSTDTQYF.